This T cell receptor beta chain was found in a study of shared clonotypes between healthy human individuals. Findings of the study overall: The four-donor shared clonotypes exceeded non-shared clonotypes in generation probability, with non-shared ones scoring lower. Measured sharing among donors was expected to vary with sequencing depth. Large sequencing depth failed to make sorted-subset sequencing complete, rarefaction showed.

A roughly 200 ng quantity of DNA, around 30,000 T cell genomes, went into the sorted-subset replicate PCRs. Profiled with immunoSEQ multiplex PCR; TCRdb holds only in-frame clones, not every one. The sample holds over a million clones, more than 65% seen once. This clone was counted a single time. Its matching antigen is unknown. Sequenced material: memory CD4+ T cells sorted from blood. Subset noted: CD45RA-negative fraction. The TCR originated in a man aged 18-30 years in good health.

This CDR3 reads CASSERGAGANVLTF. The CDR3 nucleotides read TGTGCCAGCAGCGAAAGGGGCGCTGGGGCCAACGTCCTGACTTTC. The gene calls are TRBV9 and TRBJ2-6; weak D call: TRBD1 (5 bases). The CDR3 covers 15 residues. V was trimmed by 3 bases and J by 2 bases, leaving 9 bases between them. CDR1 is SGDLS, CDR2 YYNGEE, per germline.